The 26 T cell receptor beta chains reported below all come from one sample, sequenced in a study of blood T cell repertoires in COVID-19. The table came from immunoSEQ multiplex PCR; TCRdb's copy has only in-frame clones and leaves some out. The sample yields over 350,000 clones, around 88% seen once. The sequencing sample was made of peripheral blood. These receptors came from a woman aged 25-40 years with acute or convalescent COVID-19.

For the CDR3, the DNA is TGCGCCAGCAGGACAGGGGTCGGGGAGCTGTTTTTT. Its translation: CASRTGVGELFF. The genes are TRBV5-1 and TRBJ2-2; 8 bases map to TRBD1. V dropped 5 bases and J dropped 7; count of bases not matched to a gene: 1. Per the germline V gene, CDR1 is SGHRS and CDR2 is YFSETQ. CDR3 size: 12 residues. Full variable domain (remainder filled in from reference TRBV5-1 and TRBJ2-2): KAGVTQTPRYLIKTRGQQVTLSCSPISGHRSVSWYQQTPGQGLQFLFEYFSETQRNKGNFPGRFSGRQFSNSRSEMNVSTLELGDSALYLCASRTGVGELFFGEGSRLTVL.

The gene calls are TRBV4-1 and TRBJ2-5; D is possibly TRBD1 (5 bases). The CDR3 loop spans 15 amino acids. From germline, CDR1 is MGHRA and CDR2 YSYEKL. V lost 0 bases and J 2 bases, leaving 10 bases between the germline ends. CDR3 sequence (DNA): TGCGCCAGCAGCCAAGATGGGGCCGGGCAAGAGACCCAGTACTTC. It specifies CASSQDGAGQETQYF.

This chain uses TRBV4-1 with TRBJ2-6; 12 nucleotides agree with TRBD1. Germline loops: CDR1 MGHRA, CDR2 YSYEKL. The ends lost 6 bases at V and 2 bases at J; junction bases unmatched: 8. CDR3 length: 18 amino acids. CDR3 sequence: CASRNQGQGATGANVLTF. In DNA form, the CDR3 reads TGCGCCAGCAGAAACCAGGGACAGGGGGCCACTGGGGCCAACGTCCTGACTTTC.

J is TRBJ2-7 and V is TRBV24-1, with TRBD1 matching over 7 bases. The V segment lost 7 bases and the J segment 2 bases; nucleotides outside the gene matches: 7. CDR3 size: 14 residues. CDR1 and CDR2 from the germline V gene are KGHDR and SFDVKD. DNA for the CDR3: TGTGCCACCAGACGACAGGGCTCTCCCTACGAGCAGTACTTC. Encoded protein: CATRRQGSPYEQYF.

The chain is built from TRBV12-3 or TRBV12-4 and TRBJ2-7, with D possibly matching TRBD1 (6 bases). Trimming stripped 3 bases from V and 4 bases from J, with 10 bases between. CDR3 length: 13 amino acids. CDR3 residues: CASSLAGVYEQYF. CDR3 bases: TGTGCCAGCAGTTTGGCAGGGGTGTACGAGCAGTACTTC.

The chain is built from TRBV5-5 and TRBJ2-7; TRBD2 aligns across 7 bases. CDR3 length: 15 amino acids. CDR1 is SGHKS, CDR2 YYEKEE, per germline (reference sequence). Trimming at V came to 4 bases and at J to 0 bases, leaving 7 bases not matched to a gene. The CDR3 region has the DNA TGTGCCAGCAGCGGAACCGGGACTACCTCCTACGAGCAGTACTTC. This encodes CASSGTGTTSYEQYF.

This clone was detected a few times. The chain joins TRBV19 to TRBJ1-6; 9 bases match TRBD1. J was trimmed by 7 bases and V by 3 bases; bases with no gene match: 4. The CDR3 is made up of 15 amino acids. Germline-derived CDR1 and CDR2 are LNHDA and SQIVND (reference sequence). Here the CDR3 reads CASSIWDRENSPLHF. The CDR3 region has the DNA TGTGCCAGTAGTATCTGGGACAGGGAAAATTCACCCCTCCACTTT.

The rearrangement links TRBV5-1 to TRBJ1-1; tentative D call: TRBD1 (6 bases). V was trimmed by 2 bases and J by 6 bases, leaving 17 bases between them. Germline V gene sequence: CDR1 SGHRS, CDR2 YFSETQ. The CDR3 loop spans 15 amino acids. CDR3 sequence reads: CASSFDGGLSAEAFF. DNA for the CDR3: TGCGCCAGCAGCTTTGACGGGGGGCTATCCGCTGAAGCTTTCTTT.

The chain has TRBV7-4 and TRBJ2-3; weak D call: TRBD2 (5 bases). V lost 1 base and J 1 base, leaving 15 bases between the germline ends. This CDR3 contains 17 residues. The germline V gene has CDR1 SGHVT and CDR2 SQSDAQ. CDR3 sequence: CASSLGVSGSRTDTQYF. Here the CDR3 DNA reads TGTGCCAGCAGCTTAGGTGTGTCGGGGTCACGCACAGATACGCAGTATTTT.

The chain carries TRBV7-9 and TRBJ2-6; 9 bases align to TRBD1. The CDR3 contains 18 residues. Trimming took 3 bases from V and 1 from J; bases not matched to a gene: 7. The germline gives CDR1 SEHNR, CDR2 FQNEAQ (reference sequence). DNA of the CDR3: TGTGCCAGCAGCTTTCCGGGACAGGGACTATCTGGGGCCAACGTCCTGACTTTC. It translates to CASSFPGQGLSGANVLTF.

V is TRBV7-9 and J is TRBJ2-1; D perhaps matches TRBD1 (5 bases). Germline V gene sequence: CDR1 SEHNR, CDR2 FQNEAQ (reference sequence). The CDR3 totals 13 residues. Trimming removed 6 bases from V and 5 bases from J, with 11 bases in between. CDR3 DNA sequence: TGTGCCAGCAGAACGACAGAAAACAATGAGCAGTTCTTC. This encodes CASRTTENNEQFF.

This clone is a singleton in its sample. The chain recombines TRBV4-1 with TRBJ2-3; 7 positions match TRBD1. The CDR3 is made up of 15 amino acids. J was trimmed by 4 bases and V by 3 bases; bases with no gene match: 7. Germline V lookup: CDR1 MGHRA, CDR2 YSYEKL. CDR3 protein: CASSHGTVVPDTQYF. For the CDR3, the DNA is TGCGCCAGCAGCCACGGGACAGTCGTTCCAGATACGCAGTATTTT.

V gene TRBV7-9 combines with J gene TRBJ2-6, with a possible D match to TRBD2 (5 bases). The ends were cut back, 3 bases at V and 0 bases at J, with 12 bases in the middle. There are 17 residues in the CDR3. Germline V gene sequence: CDR1 SEHNR, CDR2 FQNEAQ (reference sequence). This chain's CDR3 is CASSFLPGDSGANVLTF. The CDR3 coding sequence is TGTGCCAGCAGCTTCCTTCCCGGGGACTCTGGGGCCAACGTCCTGACTTTC.

This chain uses TRBV5-4 with TRBJ1-4; possible D gene TRBD1, 6 bases. V lost 4 bases and J lost 8, with 18 bases in between. Germline CDR1 is SGHNT and CDR2 is YYREEE (reference sequence). This CDR3 is built from 15 residues. Here the CDR3 reads CASSDRDRSSEKLFF. For the CDR3, the DNA is TGTGCCAGCAGCGACAGAGACAGGAGCTCGGAAAAACTGTTTTTT.

This sequence joins TRBV5-5 and TRBJ2-1, with 15 bases identical to TRBD2. V lost 1 base, J lost 10 bases, and 15 bases stayed unmatched. CDR1 is SGHKS, CDR2 YYEKEE, per germline (reference sequence). The CDR3 covers 19 residues. This CDR3 is CASSLPPGLAGGGGSEQFF. The CDR3 DNA reads as TGTGCCAGCAGCTTGCCTCCGGGACTAGCGGGGGGAGGGGGCTCGGAGCAGTTCTTC.

The rearrangement joins TRBV27 to TRBJ1-2; TRBD1 is a possible D gene (6 bases). The ends were cut back, 8 bases at V and 3 bases at J, with 16 bases in the middle. The germline V gene encodes CDR1 MNHEY and CDR2 SMNVEV (reference sequence). The CDR3 sequence is 14 residues long. The CDR3 bases are TGTGCCAGCGGGGGCGCGCGGGGGGACTATGGCTACACCTTC. It codes for CASGGARGDYGYTF.

V gene TRBV7-9 combines with J gene TRBJ2-1, with D perhaps TRBD2 (5 bases). The germline V gene has CDR1 SEHNR and CDR2 FQNEAQ (reference sequence). The V end was cut by 3 bases, the J end by 0 bases, with 9 bases between. CDR3 length: 15 amino acids. The CDR3 reads CASSLQRSSYNEQFF. The CDR3 DNA follows: TGTGCCAGCAGCTTGCAGCGGAGCTCCTACAATGAGCAGTTCTTC.

The chain recombines TRBV2 with TRBJ1-5; 7 bases agree with TRBD1. Germline V CDR1 and CDR2: SNHLY, FYNNEI. The V and J ends lost 6 bases and 0 bases, in that order; junction bases with no gene match: 5. The CDR3 consists of 15 residues. The CDR3: CASSAGQFSNQPQHF. The CDR3 bases are TGTGCCAGCAGCGCGGGACAGTTTAGCAATCAGCCCCAGCATTTT.

As for this clone: This CDR3 is also generated by other DNA sequences in the sample. The V call is TRBV15, the J call TRBJ1-1, with D tentatively TRBD1 (5 bases). V was clipped by 0 bases and J by 0 bases, with 11 bases between them. Germline assignment: CDR1 LNHNV and CDR2 YYDKDF (reference sequence). This CDR3 has 16 residues. The CDR3 DNA is TGTGCCACCAGCAGAGATTTAGGGGTCATGAACACTGAAGCTTTCTTT. This translates into CATSRDLGVMNTEAFF.

With respect to this clone: Here the CDR3 omits its conserved ending phenylalanine or tryptophan, so a read error is the likely source. The V and J genes are TRBV19 and TRBJ1-2; 7 bases map to TRBD1. From germline, CDR1 is LNHDA and CDR2 SQIVND (reference sequence). The CDR3 consists of 16 residues. J gave up 4 bases and V 3 bases, and 11 bases lay outside the gene matches. CDR3 coding DNA: TGTGCCAGTAGTATTGAGGTGGCGGACAGGCTCTATGGCTACACCCTC. This translates into CASSIEVADRLYGYTL.

J is TRBJ2-7 and V is TRBV6-2 or TRBV6-3; 10 nucleotides match TRBD2. In germline, CDR1 is MNHEY, CDR2 SVGEGT. The CDR3 is 14 amino acids. Trimming cost V 6 bases and J 6 bases; bases outside gene matches: 8. The CDR3 region is CASSSGGALIEQYF. The CDR3 DNA sequence: TGTGCCAGCAGCAGCGGGGGGGCCTTGATCGAGCAGTACTTC.

The CDR3 DNA reads as TGCGCCAGCAGTGAGCGTCAGGCACTCACAGATACGCAGTATTTT. The encoded protein is CASSERQALTDTQYF. This sequence joins TRBV10-1 and TRBJ2-3; D is ambiguous. CDR1 and CDR2 from the germline V gene are WNHNN and SYGVQD (reference sequence). This CDR3 contains 15 residues. With 2 bases removed from V and 2 bases from J, the gap between germline ends came to 11 bases.

In its sample, this clone was seen many times. The chain carries TRBV28 and TRBJ1-3; weak D call: TRBD1 (6 bases). Germline V CDR1 and CDR2: MDHEN, SYDVKM. The V end was cut by 3 bases, the J end by 0 bases, with 15 bases between. This CDR3 has 17 amino acids. CDR3 bases: TGTGCCAGCAGTTTGGGGGGGGCAGACTACTCTGGAAACACCATATATTTT. Translating gives CASSLGGADYSGNTIYF.

J is TRBJ2-2 and V is TRBV11-2, with 10 bases fitting TRBD1. The CDR3 runs to 16 residues. V was clipped by 3 bases and J by 6 bases; unmatched bases: 7. Germline CDR1 reads SGHAT; CDR2 reads FQNNGV. CDR3 sequence (DNA): TGTGCCAGCAGCTTTCGCGCCGGGACAGGGGCCGGGGAGCTGTTTTTT. Protein product: CASSFRAGTGAGELFF.

The chain combines TRBV5-1 with TRBJ1-6, with 7 positions matching TRBD1. CDR1 and CDR2 from the germline V gene are SGHRS and YFSETQ. V lost 4 bases and J lost 10; bases outside the gene matches: 20. The CDR3 extends over 18 amino acids. In nucleotides, the CDR3 is TGCGCCAGCAGCCCTTCGGGACAGTCGCGATACCTCGAGTCACCCCTCCACTTT. Encoded protein: CASSPSGQSRYLESPLHF.

On this clone itself: In the same sample, other DNA sequences code for this CDR3. The chain carries TRBV2 and TRBJ2-3, with TRBD1 identical over 10 bases. The CDR3 consists of 14 residues. Germline CDR1 SNHLY, CDR2 FYNNEI. V trimming: 8 bases; J trimming: 3 bases; junction bases outside the gene matches: 5. The CDR3: CASSRDRGTDTQYF. The CDR3 DNA reads as TGTGCCAGCTCACGGGACAGGGGAACAGATACGCAGTATTTT.